This T cell receptor beta chain was observed in a study of control samples from healthy donors and cancer patients. Libraries were prepared by immunoSEQ multiplex PCR; TCRdb keeps only in-frame clonotypes and omits some of them. The data contain roughly 170,000 clones, around 94% of them singletons. Germline values: CDR1 SNHLY, CDR2 FYNNEI. With 6 bases removed from V and 10 bases from J, the gap between germline ends came to 19 bases. This CDR3 spans 14 amino acids. The clonotype comes from a woman in her late teens or twenties in good health. Material: blood. This chain links TRBV2 with TRBJ1-5; the D gene is possibly TRBD1 (6 bases). CDR3 in DNA: TGTGCCAGCAGGAGCCGGGGGCGCAATCCACCCCAGCATTTT. This codes for CASRSRGRNPPQHF.